This entry lists 3 T cell receptor beta chains sequenced from one sample in a study of early T cells in non-severe SARS-CoV-2 infection. TCRdb re-called the 5' RACE reads with MiXCR, one entry per CDR3 protein. The table lists roughly 60,000 distinct CDR3 sequences, 13% of them singletons. Sequenced: whole blood. The receptors come from an adult who was a healthcare worker with PCR-confirmed SARS-CoV-2 infection or an uninfected control (not recorded which).

The rearrangement joins TRBV7-6 to TRBJ2-5; 8 nucleotides agree with TRBD1. In germline, CDR1 is SGHVS, CDR2 FNYEAQ. Trimming removed 4 bases from V and 4 bases from J; junction bases left unmatched: 2. CDR3 length: 13 amino acids. CDR3 nucleotides: TGTGCCAGCAGCTCCGACAGGGGAGAGACCCAGTACTTC. Protein: CASSSDRGETQYF.

This clonotype was counted a few times. The V and J genes are TRBV2 and TRBJ2-2, with 7 bases fitting TRBD2. V trimming: 4 bases; J trimming: 4 bases; junction bases outside the gene matches: 6. The CDR3 extends over 15 amino acids. The germline V gene has CDR1 SNHLY and CDR2 FYNNEI. CDR3 region: CASSAAGSGTGELFF. The DNA for the CDR3 is TGTGCCAGCAGTGCAGCGGGGTCGGGCACCGGGGAGCTGTTTTTT.

J is TRBJ2-7 and V is TRBV7-9; no firm D call. With 3 bases removed from V and 3 bases from J, the gap between germline ends came to 6 bases. Germline-derived CDR1 and CDR2 are SEHNR and FQNEAQ (reference sequence). CDR3 size: 12 residues. This CDR3 is CASSFDVYEQYF. The CDR3 DNA reads TGTGCCAGCAGCTTTGACGTCTACGAGCAGTACTTC.